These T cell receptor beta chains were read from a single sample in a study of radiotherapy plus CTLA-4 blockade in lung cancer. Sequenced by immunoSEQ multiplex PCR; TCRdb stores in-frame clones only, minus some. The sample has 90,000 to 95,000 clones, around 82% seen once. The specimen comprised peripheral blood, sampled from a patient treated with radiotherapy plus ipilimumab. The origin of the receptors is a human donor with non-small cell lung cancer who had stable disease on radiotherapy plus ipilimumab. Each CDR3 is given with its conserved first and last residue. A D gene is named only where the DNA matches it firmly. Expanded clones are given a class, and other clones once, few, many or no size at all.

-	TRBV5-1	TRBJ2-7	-	TGCGCCAGCAGCACTGGAGGACCTACGTACGAGCAGTACTTC	CASSTGGPTYEQYF
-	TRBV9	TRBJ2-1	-	TGTGCCAGCAGCTCCAACCCAGGGCGCAATGAGCAGTTCTTC	CASSSNPGRNEQFF
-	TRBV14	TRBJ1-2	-	TGTGCCAGCAGCCAGGACCTCACGGTGTATGGCTACACCTTC	CASSQDLTVYGYTF
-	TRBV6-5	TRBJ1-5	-	TGTGCCAGCAGTTACTCACGGGGGACCCAGCCCCAGCATTTT	CASSYSRGTQPQHF
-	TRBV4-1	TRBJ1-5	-	TGCGCCAGCAGCCAAGAGCGGGTTCAGCCCCAGCATTTT	CASSQERVQPQHF
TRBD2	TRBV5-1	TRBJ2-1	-	TGCGCCAGCAGCTTGGGACCTAGCGGGACCAGGAATGAGCAGTTCTTC	CASSLGPSGTRNEQFF
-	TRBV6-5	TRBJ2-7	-	TGTGCCAGCAGTTTCACCGGCAGCCTGGGCTACGAGCAGTACTTC	CASSFTGSLGYEQYF
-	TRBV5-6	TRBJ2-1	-	TGTGCCAGCAGCTTGTACAGATACAATGAGCAGTTCTTC	CASSLYRYNEQFF
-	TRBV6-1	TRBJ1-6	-	TGTGCCAGCAGTGAAAGCCGTCGGCCCCTCCACTTT	CASSESRRPLHF
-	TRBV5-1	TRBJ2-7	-	TGCGCCAGCAGCTCTACCTACGAGCAGTACTTC	CASSSTYEQYF
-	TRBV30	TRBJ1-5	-	TGTGCCTGGAGCTTACAAGGGACTCTAAATCAGCCCCAGCATTTT	CAWSLQGTLNQPQHF
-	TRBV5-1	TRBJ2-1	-	TGCGCCAGCAGCAAGGGTCGGGGGAGCTCCTACAATGAGCAGTTCTTC	CASSKGRGSSYNEQFF
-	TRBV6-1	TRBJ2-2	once	TGTGCCAGCAGTGAAGCCGGCCCCCGGTGGAGCACCGGGGAGCTGTTTTTT	CASSEAGPRWSTGELFF
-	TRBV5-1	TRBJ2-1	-	TGCGCCAGCAGCTTGGCCGTGGCGGGGGCGGGCAATGAGCAGTTCTTC	CASSLAVAGAGNEQFF
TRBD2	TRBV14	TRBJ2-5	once	TGTGCCAGCAGCCAAGGGCTAAGCGGGAGGTTCCCAGAGACCCAGTACTTC	CASSQGLSGRFPETQYF
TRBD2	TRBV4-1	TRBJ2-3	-	TGCGCCAGCAGCCAAGATAGTCTAGCGGGGGCCGCGAACACAGATACGCAGTATTTT	CASSQDSLAGAANTDTQYF
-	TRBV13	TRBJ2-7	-	TGTGCCAGCAGCTTAGCAGGAGCCTACGAGCAGTACTTC	CASSLAGAYEQYF
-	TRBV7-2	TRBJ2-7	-	TGTGCCAGCAGCTTAGGAAGCCCCTACGAGCAGTACTTC	CASSLGSPYEQYF
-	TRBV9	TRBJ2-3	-	TGTGCCAGCAGTGGTGGAACAGACTTACTAGAGAGTACGCAGTATTTT	CASSGGTDLLESTQYF
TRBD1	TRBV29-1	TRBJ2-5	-	TGCAGCGCTGATACAGGGGTAGCGACCCAGTACTTC	CSADTGVATQYF
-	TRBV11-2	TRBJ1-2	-	TGTGCCAGCAGTAACAGAAATAACTATGGCTACACCTTC	CASSNRNNYGYTF
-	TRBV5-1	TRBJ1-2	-	TGCGCCAGCGGGGAGGGGTTCGGTCGTGGCTACACCTTC	CASGEGFGRGYTF
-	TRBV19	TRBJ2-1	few	TGTGCCAGTAGTGAGCGGGCGGACAATGAGCAGTTCTTC	CASSERADNEQFF
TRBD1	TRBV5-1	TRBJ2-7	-	TGCGCCAGCAGCTCGGGACAGGGCGGGCCCTACGAGCAGTACTTC	CASSSGQGGPYEQYF
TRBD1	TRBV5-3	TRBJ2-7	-	TGTGCCAGAAGCTTGGGGCGGGACAGGGTCCTCACGGTCTACGAGCAGTACTTC	CARSLGRDRVLTVYEQYF
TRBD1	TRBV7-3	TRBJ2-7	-	TGTGCCAGCAGCCCGGGGACAGGGACGGTCTACGAGCAGTACTTC	CASSPGTGTVYEQYF
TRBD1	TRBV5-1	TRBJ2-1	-	TGCGCCAGCAGCTTGGACGGGACAGCTTATAACAATGAGCAGTTCTTC	CASSLDGTAYNNEQFF
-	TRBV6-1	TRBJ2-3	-	TGTGCCAGTAACCGGGACATAAACACAGATACGCAGTATTTT	CASNRDINTDTQYF
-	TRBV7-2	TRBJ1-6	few	TGTGCCAGCAGCTTGCCAGGGTCTTCACCCCTCCACTTT	CASSLPGSSPLHF
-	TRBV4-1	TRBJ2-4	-	TGCGCCAGCAGCCAAGCGCCGCTAGCCAAAAACATTCAGTACTTC	CASSQAPLAKNIQYF
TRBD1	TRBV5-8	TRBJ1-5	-	TGTGCCAGCAGTTTGGACAGGGGGCTAGGGAGGCCCCAGCATTTT	CASSLDRGLGRPQHF
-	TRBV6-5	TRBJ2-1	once	TGTGCCAGCAGTTTGACCACCCGGGCTGAGCAGTTCTTC	CASSLTTRAEQFF
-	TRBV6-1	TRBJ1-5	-	TGTGCCAGCAGCTTACAGGGATCTAATCAGCCCCAGCATTTT	CASSLQGSNQPQHF
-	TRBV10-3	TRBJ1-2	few	TGTGCCATCAGTGAAGGTAAGCGGTCAGACTATGGCTACACCTTC	CAISEGKRSDYGYTF
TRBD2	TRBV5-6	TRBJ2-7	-	TGTGCCAGCAGCCGGAGGCCCGAAGCGGGAGGGCCAGGTGAGCAGTACTTC	CASSRRPEAGGPGEQYF
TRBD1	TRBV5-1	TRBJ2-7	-	TGCGCCAGCAGCCAGACAGGGGTCTCCTACGAGCAGTACTTC	CASSQTGVSYEQYF
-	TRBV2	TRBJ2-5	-	TGTGCCAGCAGTGAATCTCGGGGCGAGCAAGAGACCCAGTACTTC	CASSESRGEQETQYF
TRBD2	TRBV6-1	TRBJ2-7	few	TGTGCCGGGCAACGGGGAGGGCGGGCGCCCTACGAGCAGTACTTC	CAGQRGGRAPYEQYF
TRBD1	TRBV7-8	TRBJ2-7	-	TGTGCCAGCAGCCTGACAGGGATTCCCTACGAGCAGTACTTC	CASSLTGIPYEQYF
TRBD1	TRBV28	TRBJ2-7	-	TGTGCCAGCAGTTCTCGACAGGGGTACTACGAGCAGTACTTC	CASSSRQGYYEQYF
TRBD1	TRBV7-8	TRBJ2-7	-	TGTGCCAGCAGCTTCGCAGGGACAGGGGAGCAGTACTTC	CASSFAGTGEQYF
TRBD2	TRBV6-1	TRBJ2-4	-	TGTGCCAGCAGGGGAGGGGTACCCAAAAACATTCAGTACTTC	CASRGGVPKNIQYF
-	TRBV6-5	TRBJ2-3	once	TGTGCCAGCAGCCAAGGAAGGACTACCACAGATACGCAGTATTTT	CASSQGRTTTDTQYF
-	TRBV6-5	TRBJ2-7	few	TGTGCCAGCACATGGGGGTACGAGCAGTACTTC	CASTWGYEQYF
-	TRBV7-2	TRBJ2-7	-	TGTGCCAGCAGCCCGGGGCGGGGAAGAGGTTTAGTCGAGCAGTACTTC	CASSPGRGRGLVEQYF
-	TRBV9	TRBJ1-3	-	TGTGCCAGCAATAGGGGCATATTGTCTGGAAACACCATATATTTT	CASNRGILSGNTIYF
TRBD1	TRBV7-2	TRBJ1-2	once	TGTGCCAGCAGCTTAGACCCGGGACAGGCCTATGGCTACACCTTC	CASSLDPGQAYGYTF
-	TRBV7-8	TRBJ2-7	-	TGTGCCAGCAGCTTAGTAGGGGGTTTTGAGCAGTACTTC	CASSLVGGFEQYF
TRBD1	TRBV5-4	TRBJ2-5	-	TGTGCCAGCAGCTTGGGGAGACAGGGCCCCCAAGAGACCCAGTACTTC	CASSLGRQGPQETQYF
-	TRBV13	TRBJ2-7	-	TGTGCCAGCAGCCCCCGAGTGAATGGAGCCTACGAGCAGTACTTC	CASSPRVNGAYEQYF
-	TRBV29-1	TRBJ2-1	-	TGCAGCGTTGGGAAAGGGATCAATGAGCAGTTCTTC	CSVGKGINEQFF
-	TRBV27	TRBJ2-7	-	TGTGCCAGCAGTCCTTCCGGGACACTCCTCTACGAGCAGTACTTC	CASSPSGTLLYEQYF